A single sample gave rise to the 9 T cell receptor beta chains below, sequenced in a study of long-term antiretroviral therapy in people with HIV. Samples were assayed with immunoSEQ v3.0 at survey level. Some clones are missing from TCRdb's copy, which holds only in-frame ones; the method was immunoSEQ multiplex PCR. The table shows more than 20,000 clones, with approximately 80% occurring only once. The sequencing used unsorted PBMCs, collected 4.4 years after starting antiretroviral therapy. Every receptor here comes from a man between 25 and 39 years old with HIV.

The chain employs TRBV19 and TRBJ1-6; TRBD1 matches at 10 bases. J was trimmed by 7 bases and V by 3 bases; bases with no gene match: 3. Germline CDR1 reads LNHDA; CDR2 reads SQIVND (reference sequence). CDR3 length: 15 residues. This chain's CDR3 is CASSIGQGVNSPLHF. The CDR3 DNA follows: TGTGCCAGTAGTATCGGACAGGGGGTAAATTCACCCCTCCACTTT.

The chain joins TRBV7-8 to TRBJ2-1; D ambiguous. From germline, CDR1 is SGHVS and CDR2 FQNEAQ. The CDR3 is made up of 14 amino acids. Trimming took off 5 bases at V and 6 bases at J, with 14 bases between the two ends. Here the CDR3 DNA reads TGTGCCAGCAGCGAATTCTACGGGCCCAATGAGCAGTTCTTC. Amino acid sequence: CASSEFYGPNEQFF.

Within the sample, this clone is medium-sized (0.01 to 0.1%). This CDR3 reads CASSPSYEQYF. The CDR3 region has the DNA TGTGCCAGCAGCCCTTCCTACGAGCAGTACTTC. The chain has TRBV7-9 and TRBJ2-7; D is uncertain. CDR3 length: 11 residues. Germline V gene sequence: CDR1 SEHNR, CDR2 FQNEAQ (reference sequence). Between the trimmed V and J ends, which lost 5 bases and 1 base, there was a span of 3 bases.

This clone was picked up a small number of times. The genes are TRBV5-3 and TRBJ2-2; D is unresolved. TRBV5-3 counts as an open reading frame of uncertain function. V lost 7 bases and J 5 bases, leaving 9 bases between the germline ends. The CDR3 is 12 residues long. The CDR3 coding sequence is TGTGCCAGAGACAAGGAGACCGGGGAGCTGTTTTTT. It is translated as CARDKETGELFF.

This rearrangement joins TRBV19 to TRBJ1-4; D may be TRBD1 (5 bases). The germline CDR1 and CDR2 sequences are LNHDA and SQIVND (reference sequence). V was clipped by 5 bases and J by 7 bases, with 14 bases between them. This CDR3 has 14 residues. CDR3 residues: CASSFSQGGEKLFF. Written as DNA, the CDR3 is TGTGCCAGTAGTTTTTCCCAGGGCGGTGAAAAACTGTTTTTT.

The genes are TRBV5-1 and TRBJ2-1; TRBD1 agrees at 7 bases. The CDR3 is made up of 17 amino acids. V was clipped by 4 bases and J by 0 bases; unmatched bases: 10. Germline V CDR1 and CDR2: SGHRS, YFSETQ. In nucleotides, the CDR3 is TGCGCCAGCAGCCCTCCGACAGGGACAATCTCCTACAATGAGCAGTTCTTC. Translated: CASSPPTGTISYNEQFF.

The chain employs TRBV6-5 and TRBJ2-7; D perhaps matches TRBD1 (5 bases). Trimming took 0 bases from V and 6 from J, leaving 12 bases between them. In germline, CDR1 is MNHEY, CDR2 SVGAGI. This CDR3 region has 14 residues. In DNA, the CDR3 is TGTGCCAGCAGTTACTCGTTAGGGGTAAGCGAGCAGTACTTC. It encodes CASSYSLGVSEQYF.

This clone came up a few times. This chain connects TRBV27 to TRBJ2-1; 9 bases fit TRBD1. Germline V gene data show CDR1 as MNHEY and CDR2 as SMNVEV (reference sequence). V was clipped by 5 bases and J by 14 bases; unmatched bases: 7. The CDR3 loop spans 12 amino acids. Here the CDR3 DNA reads TGTGCCAGCAGTGCCGGGACAGGGAGGGAGTTCTTC. This translates into CASSAGTGREFF.

The genes are TRBV6-6 and TRBJ2-7, with D unresolved. The V and J ends lost 7 bases and 1 base respectively, with 17 bases between them. The CDR3 is made up of 15 amino acids. CDR1 and CDR2 from the germline V gene are MNHNY and SVGAGI (reference sequence). The CDR3 coding sequence is TGTGCCAGCACCAGTTGGGATGCCCGTTCCTACGAGCAGTACTTC. Encoded protein: CASTSWDARSYEQYF.